This entry lists 21 T cell receptor beta chains sequenced from one sample in a study of cytomegalovirus exposure and HLA in healthy donors (dated by TCRdb to about 2017). The library was built by means of the immunoSEQ multiplex PCR assay. A mixture of 60 forward primers for TCR Vbeta segments and 13 reverse primers for TCR Jbeta segments was used in the multiplex PCR. The table comes from immuneACCESS by way of TCRdb, which keeps in-frame sequences with V and J called. Part of the clones is missing from these tables; in studies checked, under half for an unresolved V gene and the rest for unknown reasons. This sample comprises about 160,000 clones, approximately 60% of them detected only once. The ten largest clones add up to approximately 6.5% of the sample. Sample: PBMCs. These receptors came from a woman aged 55 to 70 in good health and CMV-seropositive.

The chain carries TRBV6-5 and TRBJ2-4, with D unclear. CDR1 MNHEY and CDR2 SVGAGI come from the germline V gene. The CDR3 loop spans 14 amino acids. V lost 4 bases and J lost 7, with 14 bases in between. The CDR3 DNA reads as TGTGCCAGCAGTTTTGGAGTAGCATCGAACATTCAGTACTTC. This sequence encodes CASSFGVASNIQYF.

This chain uses TRBV9 with TRBJ2-2; 8 bases map to TRBD2. Germline values: CDR1 SGDLS, CDR2 YYNGEE. The CDR3 totals 16 residues. Trimming at V came to 6 bases and at J to 7 bases, leaving 14 bases not matched to a gene. CDR3 nucleotide sequence: TGTGCCAGCAACCCTGGACTAGCTACCTTCGGCGGGGAGCTGTTTTTT. The encoded protein is CASNPGLATFGGELFF.

The rearrangement joins TRBV10-2 to TRBJ2-7, with D possibly TRBD2 on 5 matching bases. Trimming removed 1 base from V and 4 bases from J, with 11 bases in between. CDR3 size: 14 residues. Germline V gene sequence: CDR1 WSHSY, CDR2 SAAADI. The CDR3 sequence is CASSELSDFYEQYF. As DNA, the CDR3 is TGCGCCAGCAGTGAGTTGTCGGACTTTTACGAGCAGTACTTC.

The genes are TRBV28 and TRBJ1-4; 7 bases map to TRBD1. V was clipped by 3 bases and J by 6 bases; unmatched bases: 7. Looked up from germline, CDR1 is MDHEN and CDR2 is SYDVKM. This CDR3 is built from 15 residues. The CDR3 reads CASSLSGTVYEKLFF. The CDR3 DNA sequence: TGTGCCAGCAGTTTGTCTGGGACAGTTTATGAAAAACTGTTTTTT.

This clone was observed a few times. This chain links TRBV28 with TRBJ1-5; 7 nucleotides match TRBD1. CDR3 size: 16 residues. V lost 6 bases to trimming and J lost 7 bases; unmatched junction nucleotides: 15. Germline V gene sequence: CDR1 MDHEN, CDR2 SYDVKM. The CDR3 is CASRTPRTGGKQPQHF. The CDR3 DNA reads as TGTGCCAGCAGAACACCAAGGACAGGAGGAAAGCAGCCCCAGCATTTT. Based on the CDR3 plus reference TRBV28 and TRBJ1-5, the full variable domain is DVKVTQSSRYLVKRTGEKVFLECVQDMDHENMFWYRQDPGLGLRLIYFSYDVKMKEKGDIPEGYSVSREKKERFSLILESASTNQTSMYLCASRTPRTGGKQPQHFGDGTRLSIL.

DNA of the CDR3: TGTGCCAGCAGTTCCACCCGGGCTTTCTTT. This translates into CASSSTRAFF. The gene calls are TRBV28 and TRBJ1-1; D is unresolved. CDR1 and CDR2 (germline): MDHEN, SYDVKM. Trimming pared 4 bases from V and 11 bases from J, leaving 8 bases between. The length of the CDR3 is 10 residues. The whole variable domain, remainder taken from reference TRBV28 and TRBJ1-1, is DVKVTQSSRYLVKRTGEKVFLECVQDMDHENMFWYRQDPGLGLRLIYFSYDVKMKEKGDIPEGYSVSREKKERFSLILESASTNQTSMYLCASSSTRAFFGQGTRLTVV.

This clone was seen a few times. The J gene is TRBJ1-2, the V gene TRBV30; TRBD1 aligns across 7 bases. Trimming removed 5 bases from V and 7 bases from J; junction bases left unmatched: 7. This CDR3 comprises 12 residues. Germline lookup yields CDR1 GTSNPN and CDR2 SVGIG (reference sequence). The CDR3 loop is CAWEVGGRGYTF. In DNA, the CDR3 is TGTGCCTGGGAGGTAGGGGGCCGTGGCTACACCTTC.

The J gene is TRBJ1-1, the V gene TRBV6-6, with D uncertain. The V gene lost 1 base and the J gene lost 7 bases, with 10 bases spanning the gap. The CDR3 is made up of 13 amino acids. The V gene's germline CDR1 is MNHNY and CDR2 SVGAGI (reference sequence). CDR3 DNA: TGTGCCAGCAGTTACTTGGCCGTAAGTGAAGCTTTCTTT. Protein product: CASSYLAVSEAFF.

This clone was seen at least ten times. This chain links TRBV9 with TRBJ1-1; 7 bases align to TRBD1. V lost 0 bases to trimming and J lost 2 bases; unmatched junction nucleotides: 4. Germline V gene sequence: CDR1 SGDLS, CDR2 YYNGEE. There are 15 residues in the CDR3. The CDR3 loop reads CASSVETGLNTEAFF. Here the CDR3 DNA reads TGTGCCAGCAGCGTAGAGACAGGGCTAAACACTGAAGCTTTCTTT.

The rearrangement joins TRBV4-3 to TRBJ1-4; D is unclear. The CDR3 consists of 17 residues. The germline gives CDR1 LGHNA, CDR2 YSLEER. V was shortened by 4 bases and J by 0 bases, with 15 bases between the two germline ends. The CDR3 DNA reads TGCGCCAGCAGCCCAAATCCGCCGGGAACAACTAATGAAAAACTGTTTTTT. Translation gives CASSPNPPGTTNEKLFF.

The chain employs TRBV27 and TRBJ2-7; TRBD1 might be the D (6 bases). CDR1 and CDR2 from the germline V gene are MNHEY and SMNVEV (reference sequence). The CDR3 spans 12 residues. V lost 3 bases and J lost 7, with 10 bases in between. The DNA for the CDR3 is TGTGCCAGCAGTTTGGGGGCCTGGGAGCAGTACTTC. It translates to CASSLGAWEQYF.

The genes are TRBV7-2 and TRBJ1-4; possibly TRBD1 for D (5 bases). Germline V lookup: CDR1 SGHTA, CDR2 FQGNSA. The CDR3 is 15 amino acids. The ends were cut back, 7 bases at V and 3 bases at J, with 15 bases in the middle. CDR3 sequence reads: CASIRERGANEKLFF. The CDR3 DNA follows: TGTGCCAGCATTAGGGAACGGGGGGCTAATGAAAAACTGTTTTTT.

The V gene is TRBV28, the J gene TRBJ2-1; D unresolved. The V and J ends lost 2 bases and 5 bases respectively, with 13 bases between them. Per germline, CDR1 MDHEN and CDR2 SYDVKM. The CDR3 totals 15 residues. CDR3 in DNA: TGTGCCAGCAGTTTAGGCCCAACCGGAGACAATGAGCAGTTCTTC. Encoded protein: CASSLGPTGDNEQFF.

The chain combines TRBV5-4 with TRBJ2-1; D not certain. V lost 4 bases and J 0 bases, leaving 11 bases between the germline ends. The length of the CDR3 is 15 residues. Germline assignment: CDR1 SGHNT and CDR2 YYREEE (reference sequence). Written as DNA, the CDR3 is TGTGCCAGCAGCCCCCCAAGGAGCTCCTACAATGAGCAGTTCTTC. It yields the protein CASSPPRSSYNEQFF.

The CDR3 nucleotides read TGTGCCAGCAGTGAAATCGGCGGCGGAAGGAGGGGTACCGGGGAGCTGTTTTTT. This sequence encodes CASSEIGGGRRGTGELFF. V gene TRBV6-1 combines with J gene TRBJ2-2; TRBD2 might be the D (6 bases). CDR1 and CDR2 from the germline V gene are MNHNS and SASEGT. Trimming pared 2 bases from V and 5 bases from J, leaving 21 bases between. The CDR3 sequence is 18 residues long.

The V call is TRBV28, the J call TRBJ2-7; maybe TRBD1 (6 bases). The CDR3 contains 17 residues. V lost 2 bases, J lost 6 bases, and 23 bases lay in between. Per the germline V gene, CDR1 is MDHEN and CDR2 is SYDVKM. The CDR3 loop reads CASSLMERGTPLGEQYF. DNA for the CDR3: TGTGCCAGCAGTTTAATGGAAAGGGGGACCCCTCTCGGCGAGCAGTACTTC.

The chain employs TRBV19 and TRBJ1-2, with 7 bases that match TRBD1. With 3 bases clipped from V and 1 base from J, the junction kept 5 bases outside the gene matches. The V gene's germline CDR1 is LNHDA and CDR2 SQIVND (reference sequence). The CDR3 has 15 amino acids. Here the CDR3 DNA reads TGTGCCAGTAGTATTGGACAGGTCGTTAACTATGGCTACACCTTC. It specifies CASSIGQVVNYGYTF.

The chain employs TRBV28 and TRBJ2-2, with 8 bases that match TRBD1. CDR3 length: 14 amino acids. V trimming: 5 bases; J trimming: 7 bases; junction bases outside the gene matches: 6. CDR1 is MDHEN, CDR2 SYDVKM, per germline. Written as DNA, the CDR3 is TGTGCCAGCAGTATCAGGGGGCACGGCGGGGAGCTGTTTTTT. It translates to CASSIRGHGGELFF.

The J gene is TRBJ2-3, the V gene TRBV5-1; D perhaps matches TRBD2 (5 bases). The V end was cut by 5 bases, the J end by 1 base, with 11 bases between. Germline V gene lookup returns CDR1 SGHRS and CDR2 YFSETQ. The CDR3 runs to 14 residues. This CDR3 is CASRPGAGTDTQYF. The CDR3 DNA is TGCGCCAGCAGGCCAGGAGCGGGCACAGATACGCAGTATTTT.

The CDR3 sequence is CASSQDSAGLGNEQFF. Here the CDR3 DNA reads TGTGCCAGCAGCCAAGATTCTGCAGGGTTGGGCAATGAGCAGTTCTTC. The chain has TRBV4-2 and TRBJ2-1, with D perhaps matching TRBD1 (5 bases). CDR3 length equals 16 residues. Germline V lookup: CDR1 LGHNA, CDR2 YNFKEQ. V was trimmed by 0 bases and J by 6 bases, leaving 15 bases between them.

The chain couples TRBV19 to TRBJ1-1; no reliable D call. CDR3 length: 13 residues. Germline V gives CDR1 LNHDA, CDR2 SQIVND (reference sequence). V dropped 9 bases and J dropped 5 bases, with 16 bases sitting between them. The CDR3 DNA reads TGTGCCAGAAGAGACACCCCAAGGACTGAAGCTTTCTTT. This sequence encodes CARRDTPRTEAFF.